This T cell receptor beta chain was identified in a study of Graves' ophthalmopathy and Graves' hyperthyroidism. From RNA, the CDR3 regions of TCR beta chains were amplified and sequenced. The library came from an HTBI-primed first-round RT-PCR and a second-round multiplex PCR. TCRdb re-derived calls from the multiplex PCR reads in MiXCR, one entry per CDR3 protein. Seen here are about 13,000 distinct CDR3 sequences, 50% observed once, and the top ten hold around 45%. Relative to its sample, this clonotype is medium-sized. Its antigen is as yet unknown. Overall study results and limits: Ophthalmopathy versus stable hyperthyroidism: 13-signature model gave roughly 88% sensitivity, 75% to 83% specificity.

Germline V gene sequence: CDR1 SGHRS, CDR2 YFSETQ. CDR3 length: 15 amino acids. Trimming removed 4 bases from V and 5 bases from J; junction bases left unmatched: 7. The chain links TRBV5-1 to TRBJ2-1; 9 bases agree with TRBD1. This receptor was obtained from a woman in her thirties with Graves' ophthalmopathy. The material sequenced was peripheral blood. CDR3 sequence: CASSVGQGINNEQFF. CDR3 in DNA: TGCGCCAGCAGCGTGGGACAGGGAATTAACAATGAGCAGTTCTTC.